This is a list of T cell receptor beta chains from one sample in a study of cytomegalovirus exposure and HLA in healthy donors. Assay: immunoSEQ multiplex PCR; the TCRdb copy retains only in-frame clones and omits some. This table holds under 200,000 clones, roughly 79% found once. Sequenced input: PBMCs. These TCRs come from a man aged 35-49 years in good health and CMV-seronegative. The CDR3 runs from the conserved cysteine through the conserved F or W. A D gene is named only where the DNA matches it firmly. Clone size is not always given. Where it is, it says once, few, many or a class for expanded clones.

clone_size	v_call	j_call	d_call	cdr3_aa
NA	TRBV5-1	TRBJ2-2	NA	CASSFSSSSGELFF
NA	TRBV7-9	TRBJ2-1	TRBD2	CASSTGTSGFTYNEQFF
once	TRBV27	TRBJ2-1	NA	CASRPDYEGEQFF
medium-sized	TRBV6-5	TRBJ2-1	NA	CASSYLAGSLTGEQFF
NA	TRBV6-5	TRBJ1-1	TRBD1	CAIPGGHTEAFF
NA	TRBV5-8	TRBJ1-6	NA	CASSLMSAISPLHF
NA	TRBV6-1	TRBJ1-4	NA	CASNSQGSNEKLFF
few	TRBV27	TRBJ2-1	TRBD2	CASSLPRAGGPYNEQFF
NA	TRBV4-1	TRBJ2-3	TRBD2	CASSQPPAGVTDTQYF
once	TRBV5-6	TRBJ2-2	NA	CASSFFNGELFF
NA	TRBV4-2	TRBJ2-7	TRBD1	CASSHRQGDSYEQYF
NA	TRBV30	TRBJ1-5	NA	CAWSVGRDQPQHF
NA	TRBV14	TRBJ1-1	TRBD1	CASSHVDRGTTEAFF
NA	TRBV7-9	TRBJ2-5	TRBD1	CASSLRQGGETQYF
few	TRBV4-1	TRBJ2-5	TRBD2	CASSRTSGREWETQYF
few	TRBV7-9	TRBJ1-5	NA	CASSDTRGDINQPQHF
NA	TRBV2	TRBJ2-1	NA	CASSEEGGEQFF
NA	TRBV4-2	TRBJ2-7	TRBD2	CASSPTSGNYEQYF
NA	TRBV9	TRBJ2-3	NA	CASARDTDTQYF
NA	TRBV9	TRBJ1-2	TRBD1	CASSVLTGITDYGYTF
NA	TRBV2	TRBJ2-7	NA	CASRMTVYEQYF
NA	TRBV19	TRBJ1-2	TRBD1	CASTDLGDRIFRGYTF
NA	TRBV27	TRBJ2-1	NA	CASSPRGWIYEQFF
NA	TRBV11-2	TRBJ1-1	TRBD1	CASSPDSTGDTEAFF
NA	TRBV2	TRBJ2-6	TRBD1	CASSRTGTGANGLTF
NA	TRBV5-1	TRBJ1-2	NA	CASTPGGATGGYGYTF
NA	TRBV2	TRBJ1-2	NA	CASSDLTDTNYGYTF
once	TRBV6-5	TRBJ2-5	NA	CASSYSRTKGGETQYF
once	TRBV18	TRBJ2-5	NA	CASSYERETQYF
NA	TRBV6-5	TRBJ2-3	NA	CASSDSYLTDTQYF
NA	TRBV10-1	TRBJ2-3	NA	CASSGHTDTQYF
NA	TRBV6-5	TRBJ2-3	TRBD1	CASSNTGGAWDTQYF
NA	TRBV11-2	TRBJ2-3	NA	CASSDRVDSTDTQYF
once	TRBV4-1	TRBJ2-3	NA	CASSQVGREDTQYF
few	TRBV7-9	TRBJ1-1	TRBD1	CASSLAGTGFITEAFF
NA	TRBV7-2	TRBJ2-7	NA	CASNEGWSYEQYF
NA	TRBV9	TRBJ2-1	TRBD1	CASSVDGRGQGKDEQFF
once	TRBV11-2	TRBJ2-4	TRBD1	CASSPTGIAKNIQYF
few	TRBV27	TRBJ1-2	NA	CASSSLSGGYTF
NA	TRBV7-9	TRBJ1-1	NA	CASSPRDEAFF
NA	TRBV5-1	TRBJ2-1	TRBD2	CASSLPGLGSANEQFF
NA	TRBV28	TRBJ1-5	NA	CASSLFRGWGSNQPQHF
NA	TRBV7-2	TRBJ2-7	TRBD2	CASSLEPGGGYEQYF